One and the same sample provided the 21 T cell receptor beta chains below, sequenced in a study. TCRdb re-called the 5' RACE reads with MiXCR, one entry per CDR3 protein. The data contain 45,000 to 55,000 distinct CDR3 sequences, about 24% of them seen just once; the ten biggest clones take up 2.5% to 4%. Sample: tumor-infiltrating naive CD4+ T cells sorted from the breast tumor. The subset was: naive CD4+ T cells, CD4+CD45RA+CD25-. Receptor source: a female donor with breast cancer.

Only a few counts were recorded for this clonotype. The chain recombines TRBV20-1 with TRBJ1-2; unclear D gene. There are 13 residues in the CDR3. Per the germline V gene, CDR1 is DFQATT and CDR2 is SNEGSKA (reference sequence). V was cut by 3 bases and J by 2 bases, with 10 bases left in between. The CDR3 here is CSASLGVNYGYTF. CDR3 nucleotide sequence: TGCAGTGCTAGCCTGGGAGTGAACTATGGCTACACCTTC.

CDR3 nucleotide sequence: TGTGCCAGTAGTATGTCCCGGCGAAACTATGGCTACACCTTC. Translated, it gives CASSMSRRNYGYTF. V and J are TRBV19 and TRBJ1-2; D not certain. The CDR3 extends over 14 amino acids. Germline CDR1 reads LNHDA; CDR2 reads SQIVND (reference sequence). Between the trimmed V and J ends, which lost 3 bases and 2 bases, there was a span of 10 bases.

This clonotype was counted only a few times. V and J are TRBV6-5 and TRBJ2-5; 8 nucleotides match TRBD1. The germline V gene has CDR1 MNHEY and CDR2 SVGAGI. V lost 6 bases and J lost 2; bases outside the gene matches: 17. The CDR3 consists of 18 residues. This chain's CDR3 is CASSSLRAAHRGQETQYF. CDR3 coding DNA: TGTGCCAGCAGCTCCCTAAGAGCGGCCCACAGGGGGCAAGAGACCCAGTACTTC.

This clonotype came up a few times. The rearrangement joins TRBV5-1 to TRBJ1-1; D gene uncertain. Germline CDR1 and CDR2: SGHRS and YFSETQ. Between the trimmed V and J ends, which lost 4 bases and 5 bases, there was a span of 18 bases. This CDR3 contains 15 residues. The CDR3 DNA reads as TGCGCCAGCAGCCTGGTAGACGGTACAACAACTGAAGCTTTCTTT. It codes for CASSLVDGTTTEAFF.

This clonotype was counted many times. This chain joins TRBV5-1 and TRBJ1-5; 9 bases match TRBD1. With V trimmed by 4 bases and J by 2 bases, 1 base remained unmatched. The germline CDR1 and CDR2 sequences are SGHRS and YFSETQ. The CDR3 loop spans 14 amino acids. The CDR3 spells CASSRTGGNQPQHF. The CDR3 nucleotides read TGCGCCAGCAGCCGGACAGGGGGCAATCAGCCCCAGCATTTT.

This sequence joins TRBV5-1 and TRBJ2-2; either TRBD1 or TRBD2 may fit D (5 bases each). CDR3 length: 15 amino acids. The germline CDR1 and CDR2 sequences are SGHRS and YFSETQ. Trimming removed 2 bases from V and 2 bases from J, with 10 bases in between. Here the CDR3 DNA reads TGCGCCAGCAGCTTAGGGACGTACAACACCGGGGAGCTGTTTTTT. Residues: CASSLGTYNTGELFF.

The V gene is TRBV24-1, the J gene TRBJ2-5, with D unclear. V shed 9 bases and J shed 5 bases, with 18 bases lying between them. CDR1 KGHDR and CDR2 SFDVKD come from the germline V gene. The CDR3 has 14 residues. CDR3 nucleotide sequence: TGTGCCACCTTAATAAGGGCCGTACAGGAGACCCAGTACTTC. Translating it yields CATLIRAVQETQYF.

Turning to this clonotype: A read error may explain this, as a much larger clone is one base away. The J gene is TRBJ2-6, the V gene TRBV6-1; unclear D gene. CDR1 MNHNS and CDR2 SASEGT come from the germline V gene. CDR3 length equals 11 residues. For the CDR3, the DNA is TGTACCACTGTTGGGGCCAACGTCCTGACTTTC. It specifies CTTVGANVLTF.

This clonotype showed up just once. The CDR3 carries no conserved terminal phenylalanine or tryptophan, so it likely arises from a read error. V gene TRBV7-2 combines with J gene TRBJ1-3, with 7 bases lining up with TRBD1. The CDR3 is made up of 16 amino acids. The junction had 7 bases not matched to a gene; V was cut back by 5 bases and J by 0 bases. The germline V gene encodes CDR1 SGHTA and CDR2 FQGNSA. DNA of the CDR3: TGTGCCAGCAGCCCGTCCGGGACAGTCTCTGGAAACACCATATATGTT. Translation: CASSPSGTVSGNTIYV.

This clonotype is medium-sized (0.01 to 0.1%). The DNA for the CDR3 is TGTGCCAGCAGTCCCGGATTTAATACGTACAATGAGCAGTTCTTC. Translated, it gives CASSPGFNTYNEQFF. V usage is TRBV6-5 and J usage is TRBJ2-1; D not resolved. The CDR3 has 15 residues. V was shortened by 5 bases and J by 4 bases, with 15 bases between the two germline ends. CDR1 is MNHEY and CDR2 is SVGAGI in the germline V gene.

This chain joins TRBV7-2 and TRBJ2-2; 10 nucleotides line up with TRBD1. The CDR3 runs to 16 residues. V lost 3 bases, J lost 0 bases, and 1 base stayed unmatched. Germline loops: CDR1 SGHTA, CDR2 FQGNSA. CDR3 sequence reads: CASSLTGGPNTGELFF. CDR3 bases: TGTGCCAGCAGCTTGACAGGGGGCCCGAACACCGGGGAGCTGTTTTTT.

This clonotype was seen a few times. V is TRBV5-1 and J is TRBJ1-3; the match to TRBD1 covers 8 bases. V lost 4 bases and J lost 3; bases outside the gene matches: 6. The CDR3 is 15 amino acids. Germline loops: CDR1 SGHRS, CDR2 YFSETQ. CDR3 region: CASSDIGQGGNTIYF. CDR3 sequence (DNA): TGCGCCAGCAGCGACATTGGACAGGGTGGAAACACCATATATTTT.

This clonotype was recorded a few times. The V and J genes are TRBV28 and TRBJ1-5, with D unresolved. There are 15 residues in the CDR3. Germline V lookup: CDR1 MDHEN, CDR2 SYDVKM. Between the trimmed V and J ends, which lost 7 bases and 4 bases, there was a span of 17 bases. The CDR3 loop is CASNSRDSGNQPQHF. DNA of the CDR3: TGTGCCAGCAATAGCCGTGATAGCGGTAATCAGCCCCAGCATTTT.

This clonotype has at least ten counts. V gene TRBV29-1 combines with J gene TRBJ1-1, with D perhaps matching TRBD1 (5 bases). The CDR3 is 11 residues long. Deletions cut 8 bases from V and 1 base from J, with 8 bases between. Germline loops: CDR1 SQVTM, CDR2 ANQGSEA. The CDR3 sequence: CSCGQNTEAFF. Written as DNA, the CDR3 is TGCAGCTGTGGACAGAACACTGAAGCTTTCTTT.

The rearrangement links TRBV6-1 to TRBJ2-7, with D unclear. The CDR3 covers 13 residues. Trimming pared 2 bases from V and 5 bases from J, leaving 10 bases between. Germline lookup yields CDR1 MNHNS and CDR2 SASEGT. CDR3 in DNA: TGTGCCAGCAGTGAATCCCAATCTAACGAGCAGTACTTC. This encodes CASSESQSNEQYF.

This clonotype was detected a few times. J is TRBJ2-1 and V is TRBV20-1; 9 bases match TRBD2. With V trimmed by 3 bases and J by 4 bases, 4 bases remained unmatched. The CDR3 is made up of 14 amino acids. Germline CDR1 reads DFQATT; CDR2 reads SNEGSKA (reference sequence). The CDR3 bases are TGCAGTGCTAGCGCAAGCGGGAGGTACAATGAGCAGTTCTTC. Its protein is CSASASGRYNEQFF.

In its sample, this clonotype was seen a few times. The chain joins TRBV12-3 or TRBV12-4 to TRBJ2-7, with D possibly matching TRBD1 (6 bases). This CDR3 contains 14 residues. Trimming pared 8 bases from V and 3 bases from J, leaving 17 bases between. Here the CDR3 reads CASGVQGPLYEQYF. CDR3 nucleotide sequence: TGTGCCAGCGGTGTACAGGGCCCCCTCTACGAGCAGTACTTC.

V usage is TRBV6-5 and J usage is TRBJ1-1; D is uncertain. This CDR3 contains 17 residues. CDR1 MNHEY and CDR2 SVGAGI come from the germline V gene. V lost 4 bases to trimming and J lost 0 bases, with 18 bases between them. The DNA for the CDR3 is TGTGCCAGCAGTTTGAGGGCGGGTAAGGCAATGAACACTGAAGCTTTCTTT. Its translation: CASSLRAGKAMNTEAFF.

The chain carries TRBV6-5 and TRBJ1-1, with a possible D match to TRBD1 (5 bases). The germline gives CDR1 MNHEY, CDR2 SVGAGI. CDR3 length equals 17 residues. V gave up 6 bases and J gave up 5 bases, with 25 bases separating them. CDR3 nucleotide sequence: TGTGCCAGCAGCTCTCCCCAGGCAGGGAGGGGTAAGACTGAAGCTTTCTTT. As protein: CASSSPQAGRGKTEAFF.

This clonotype appeared once. The gene calls are TRBV2 and TRBJ2-7, with 9 bases aligning to TRBD2. Per germline, CDR1 SNHLY and CDR2 FYNNEI. V gave up 2 bases and J gave up 6 bases; unmatched junction bases: 8. The CDR3 extends over 15 amino acids. The CDR3, as DNA: TGTGCCAGCAGTGAACAGGGACTAGCAGTAGCCGAGCAGTACTTC. The encoded protein is CASSEQGLAVAEQYF.

This clonotype has a handful of counts. This likely comes from a read error, as the CDR3 has no conserved phenylalanine or tryptophan at its end. The chain couples TRBV7-6 to TRBJ1-1; D not resolved. The V end was cut by 5 bases, the J end by 3 bases, with 7 bases between. Germline V gives CDR1 SGHVS, CDR2 FNYEAQ. The CDR3 contains 12 residues. CDR3 sequence reads: CASSDGYTEAFS. DNA of the CDR3: TGTGCCAGCAGCGACGGATACACTGAAGCTTTCTCT.